A single sample gave rise to the 18 T cell receptor beta chains below, sequenced in a study of cytomegalovirus exposure and HLA in healthy donors. The PCR employed 60 Vbeta primers together with 13 Jbeta primers. Using immunoSEQ multiplex PCR, the repertoire was profiled, and TCRdb retains in-frame clones only, with some absent. The table has tens of thousands of clones, around four fifths seen once. The sequencing sample was made of PBMCs. Every receptor here comes from a man aged 25-40 years in good health and CMV-seropositive.

The V call is TRBV5-4, the J call TRBJ2-1, with 7 positions matching TRBD2. The CDR3 has 13 residues. Germline CDR1 reads SGHNT; CDR2 reads YYREEE (reference sequence). V trimming: 4 bases; J trimming: 7 bases; junction bases outside the gene matches: 5. CDR3 DNA sequence: TGTGCCAGCAGCCTGAGGGACTATAATGAGCAGTTCTTC. Translating it yields CASSLRDYNEQFF.

V gene TRBV19 combines with J gene TRBJ1-5; 9 positions agree with TRBD1. CDR1 and CDR2 (germline): LNHDA, SQIVND (reference sequence). This CDR3 region has 14 residues. The V segment lost 4 bases and the J segment 5 bases; nucleotides outside the gene matches: 3. The CDR3 DNA follows: TGTGCCAGTAGTAGCCGGACAGGGGATCAGCCCCAGCATTTT. Amino acid sequence: CASSSRTGDQPQHF.

This rearrangement joins TRBV30 to TRBJ2-3; D not certain. Germline V gene lookup returns CDR1 GTSNPN and CDR2 SVGIG (reference sequence). Trimming removed 1 base from V and 0 bases from J, with 5 bases in between. This CDR3 spans 13 amino acids. CDR3 amino acids: CAWSETSTDTQYF. The CDR3 nucleotides are TGTGCCTGGAGTGAAACTAGCACAGATACGCAGTATTTT.

The rearrangement uses TRBV7-9 and TRBJ1-3, with no clear D. Germline CDR1 reads SEHNR; CDR2 reads FQNEAQ (reference sequence). V lost 7 bases and J 4 bases, leaving 17 bases between the germline ends. The CDR3 sequence is 15 residues long. The CDR3 region has the DNA TGTGCCAGCAACCCATTCGAGCCCGCCGGAAACACCATATATTTT. Encoded protein: CASNPFEPAGNTIYF.

This rearrangement joins TRBV25-1 to TRBJ2-3; 9 positions agree with TRBD1. In germline, CDR1 is MGHDK, CDR2 SYGVNS. Unmatched junction bases numbered 3, after V lost 4 bases and J lost 4 bases. This CDR3 spans 14 amino acids. CDR3 amino acids: CASSAGQGADTQYF. The CDR3 region has the DNA TGTGCCAGCAGTGCGGGACAGGGCGCAGATACGCAGTATTTT.

This chain uses TRBV30 with TRBJ2-7, with 8 bases fitting TRBD1. Germline CDR1 GTSNPN, CDR2 SVGIG (reference sequence). The trim removed 0 bases at V and 2 bases at J, leaving 12 bases unmatched. The length of the CDR3 is 17 residues. CDR3 bases: TGTGCCTGGAGTGTACCTTTGGGACAGGCTGCCCCCTACGAGCAGTACTTC. Protein: CAWSVPLGQAAPYEQYF. The whole variable domain, filled in from reference TRBV30 and TRBJ2-7, reads SQTIHQWPATLVQPVGSPLSLECTVEGTSNPNLYWYRQAAGRGLQLLFYSVGIGQISSEVPQNLSASRPQDRQFILSSKKLLLSDSGFYLCAWSVPLGQAAPYEQYFGPGTRLTVT.

The chain employs TRBV6-5 and TRBJ1-4; D call uncertain. The CDR3 sequence is 16 residues long. The V end lost 2 bases, the J end lost 8 bases, and 18 bases lay between the germline ends. Germline CDR1 reads MNHEY; CDR2 reads SVGAGI. The CDR3 region is CASSYAGGSRGEKLFF. The CDR3 DNA is TGTGCCAGCAGTTACGCTGGAGGGTCTCGAGGAGAAAAACTGTTTTTT.

This clone was seen just once. A junction end diverges from the germline sequence, so it may reflect a read error. The J gene is TRBJ2-7, the V gene TRBV7-2; TRBD2 matches 8 bases. The germline V gene encodes CDR1 SGHTA and CDR2 FQGNSA. The CDR3 has 15 amino acids. As DNA, the CDR3 is TGTGCCAGCAGGCAACGGGAGGGGACGGACTACGAGCAGTGCTTC. Residues: CASRQREGTDYEQCF.

The chain combines TRBV2 with TRBJ2-5; 9 bases map to TRBD2. This CDR3 spans 14 amino acids. Unmatched junction bases numbered 3, after V lost 3 bases and J lost 4 bases. From germline, CDR1 is SNHLY and CDR2 FYNNEI. CDR3 in amino acids: CASSEREGRETQYF. The CDR3 nucleotides are TGTGCCAGCAGTGAGCGGGAGGGCCGAGAGACCCAGTACTTC.

This sequence joins TRBV28 and TRBJ2-7; D is perhaps TRBD1 (5 bases). CDR3 size: 14 residues. The V end was cut by 1 base, the J end by 3 bases, with 10 bases between. Per the germline V gene, CDR1 is MDHEN and CDR2 is SYDVKM. As DNA, the CDR3 is TGTGCCAGCAGTTTATCCTCAGGGAACTACGAGCAGTACTTC. It encodes CASSLSSGNYEQYF.

Here the CDR3 reads CASRAVGEGEAFF. CDR3 bases: TGTGCCAGCAGGGCGGTGGGGGAGGGTGAAGCTTTCTTT. V usage is TRBV5-6 and J usage is TRBJ1-1; possible D gene TRBD1, 5 bases. The germline V and J ends were trimmed by 5 bases and 7 bases, with 15 bases remaining between them. CDR1 and CDR2 from the germline V gene are SGHDT and YYEEEE. The CDR3 sequence is 13 residues long.

The chain couples TRBV5-6 to TRBJ2-1; 8 bases map to TRBD2. The J segment lost 7 bases and the V segment lost 0 bases, leaving 3 bases of the junction unmatched. This CDR3 has 14 amino acids. Germline V gene data show CDR1 as SGHDT and CDR2 as YYEEEE. The CDR3 protein is CASSLAGGKNEQFF. The CDR3 nucleotides are TGTGCCAGCAGCTTGGCGGGAGGGAAGAATGAGCAGTTCTTC.

The chain couples TRBV7-9 to TRBJ1-1, with D tentatively TRBD1 (6 bases). Trimming cost V 8 bases and J 1 base, with 14 bases left between them. The CDR3 covers 14 residues. Germline CDR1 reads SEHNR; CDR2 reads FQNEAQ (reference sequence). DNA of the CDR3: TGTGCCAGCTCAAGGGGGGGGGAGAACACTGAAGCTTTCTTT. This gives the protein CASSRGGENTEAFF.

The chain has TRBV5-6 and TRBJ2-7, with D possibly being TRBD1 (6 bases). V was cut by 4 bases and J by 3 bases, with 17 bases left in between. Per germline, CDR1 SGHDT and CDR2 YYEEEE. The CDR3 length is 15 residues. The chain's CDR3 is CASSEGVGGGYEQYF. CDR3 in DNA: TGTGCCAGCAGCGAAGGGGTTGGGGGCGGCTACGAGCAGTACTTC. The variable domain in full, with the rest retrieved from reference TRBV5-6 and TRBJ2-7, is DAGVTQSPTHLIKTRGQQVTLRCSPKSGHDTVSWYQQALGQGPQFIFQYYEEEERQRGNFPDRFSGHQFPNYSSELNVNALLLGDSALYLCASSEGVGGGYEQYFGPGTRLTVT.

The V call is TRBV30, the J call TRBJ1-1, with no clear D. The ends were cut back, 1 base at V and 8 bases at J, with 8 bases in the middle. The CDR3 has 11 amino acids. From germline, CDR1 is GTSNPN and CDR2 SVGIG (reference sequence). CDR3 sequence reads: CAWSASGEAFF. The CDR3 DNA reads as TGTGCCTGGAGTGCGTCCGGGGAAGCTTTCTTT.

V and J are TRBV28 and TRBJ2-7; 9 positions agree with TRBD2. This CDR3 region has 15 residues. V dropped 3 bases and J dropped 3; count of bases not matched to a gene: 6. In germline, CDR1 is MDHEN, CDR2 SYDVKM. CDR3 sequence: CASSLAGGGVYEQYF. CDR3 in DNA: TGTGCCAGCAGTTTGGCGGGCGGGGGGGTCTACGAGCAGTACTTC.

This rearrangement joins TRBV18 to TRBJ1-2; D gene ambiguous. Looked up from germline, CDR1 is KGHSH and CDR2 is LQKENI. CDR3 length equals 16 residues. Trimming pared 2 bases from V and 2 bases from J, leaving 15 bases between. CDR3 DNA sequence: TGTGCCAGCTCACCAGGCAATGCCCTGATAAACTATGGCTACACCTTC. It encodes CASSPGNALINYGYTF.

The V and J genes are TRBV6-1 and TRBJ2-1, with 11 bases fitting TRBD2. In germline, CDR1 is MNHNS, CDR2 SASEGT. After removal of 1 base from V and 2 bases from J, the junction contained 1 base not matched to a gene. This CDR3 is built from 16 residues. This CDR3 is CASSEVAGGPYNEQFF. In DNA, the CDR3 is TGTGCCAGCAGTGAAGTAGCGGGAGGGCCCTACAATGAGCAGTTCTTC.